This T cell receptor (beta chain) was profiled in a study of Ad26.COV2.S vaccination and SARS-CoV-2 variants. Study details: Of the COV1001 trial arms, the Ad26.COV2.S arm included the donor. Ad26.COV2.S given intramuscularly, once or twice 56 days apart.

TCRdb's table, derived via immunoSEQ multiplex PCR, lists solely in-frame clones and lacks some. The sample yields 300,000 to 400,000 clones, about 89% seen once. With 3 bases clipped from V and 4 bases from J, the junction kept 8 bases outside the gene matches. The germline CDR1 and CDR2 sequences are SGDLS and YYNGEE. This CDR3 has 16 residues. Treatment of the sample: approximately 18 received Ad26.COV2.S at low or high dose, single or two shots; 5 received placebo; per-sample allocation not given. At day 63 after the first vaccine or placebo injection, samples were drawn. The donor was a Boston adult aged 18-55 years. An Ad26 vector expressing Wuhan-strain SARS-CoV-2 spike constituted the vaccine.

Here the sequenced sample was peripheral blood, taken in a trial of Ad26.COV2.S vaccine versus placebo. The clonotype was recovered from a person aged 18-60 years who received the Ad26.COV2.S COVID-19 vaccine or a placebo. The V call is TRBV9, the J call TRBJ2-3; 10 bases are a match to TRBD2. For the CDR3, the DNA is TGTGCCAGCAGCGCATCCGGGACTAGCGAGCCAGATACGCAGTATTTT. As protein: CASSASGTSEPDTQYF. Full variable domain (rest looked up from reference TRBV9 and TRBJ2-3): DSGVTQTPKHLITATGQRVTLRCSPRSGDLSVYWYQQSLDQGLQFLIQYYNGEERAKGNILERFSAQQFPDLHSELNLSSLELGDSALYFCASSASGTSEPDTQYFGPGTRLTVL.